One and the same sample provided the 28 T cell receptor beta chains below, sequenced in a study of cytomegalovirus exposure and HLA in healthy donors. Use of 60 Vbeta and 13 Jbeta primers characterized the PCR. Profiled with immunoSEQ multiplex PCR; TCRdb holds only in-frame clones, not every one. Of approximately 140,000 clones in the sample, around 75% were seen once. The sequenced sample was PBMCs. Receptors originate from a human donor in good health.

The CDR3 sequence: CASNSPVTGELFF. CDR3 DNA sequence: TGCGCCAGCAACAGCCCAGTCACCGGGGAGCTGTTTTTT. The chain couples TRBV4-1 to TRBJ2-2; D uncertain. Germline V lookup: CDR1 MGHRA, CDR2 YSYEKL. The CDR3 is 13 amino acids. V lost 7 bases and J lost 4, with 10 bases in between.

The chain is built from TRBV7-2 and TRBJ1-2; tentative D call: TRBD1 (6 bases). The CDR3 extends over 12 amino acids. Trimming took off 5 bases at V and 5 bases at J, with 9 bases between the two ends. The V gene's germline CDR1 is SGHTA and CDR2 FQGNSA. The CDR3 region is CASSLTGYGYTF. Here the CDR3 DNA reads TGTGCCAGCAGCCTGACAGGATATGGCTACACCTTC.

The genes are TRBV2 and TRBJ2-1; TRBD2 agrees at 10 bases. V trimming: 8 bases; J trimming: 3 bases; junction bases outside the gene matches: 7. The germline gives CDR1 SNHLY, CDR2 FYNNEI. The CDR3 is made up of 15 amino acids. The CDR3 DNA follows: TGTGCCAGCCTGGGGGGGACTAGCGACTACAATGAGCAGTTCTTC. It translates to CASLGGTSDYNEQFF.

The chain carries TRBV2 and TRBJ2-1; 7 bases line up with TRBD1. The J segment lost 6 bases and the V segment lost 1 base, leaving 3 bases of the junction unmatched. The CDR3 totals 14 residues. From germline, CDR1 is SNHLY and CDR2 FYNNEI. In nucleotides, the CDR3 is TGTGCCAGCAGTGAAGGTAGGGGGCGCAATGAGCAGTTCTTC. It codes for CASSEGRGRNEQFF. The full variable domain, completed using reference TRBV2 and TRBJ2-1, is EPEVTQTPSHQVTQMGQEVILRCVPISNHLYFYWYRQILGQKVEFLVSFYNNEISEKSEIFDDQFSVERPDGSNFTLKIRSTKLEDSAMYFCASSEGRGRNEQFFGPGTRLTVL.

In this sample, this clone turned up a few times. CDR3 sequence (DNA): TGTGCCAGCAGCCAAGCTACTATTCTCACCGGGGAGCTGTTTTTT. Translation gives CASSQATILTGELFF. The chain recombines TRBV4-2 with TRBJ2-2; D ambiguous. This CDR3 is built from 15 residues. Trimming left V 1 base short and J 4 bases short, with 10 bases between. CDR1 is LGHNA and CDR2 is YNFKEQ in the germline V gene.

This clone appeared a few times. The chain combines TRBV7-9 with TRBJ2-2; 9 nucleotides align to TRBD2. Per the germline V gene, CDR1 is SEHNR and CDR2 is FQNEAQ (reference sequence). Losses at the gene ends were 1 base for V and 5 bases for J; bases not matched to a gene: 8. The CDR3 covers 17 residues. CDR3 coding DNA: TGTGCCAGCAGCTTAGGGGCCGGGACTAGCTTGACCGGGGAGCTGTTTTTT. Its translation: CASSLGAGTSLTGELFF.

This clone has a handful of counts. This chain uses TRBV30 with TRBJ1-6; 12 bases are a match to TRBD1. The CDR3 totals 15 residues. Germline lookup yields CDR1 GTSNPN and CDR2 SVGIG (reference sequence). V lost 0 bases and J lost 13; bases outside the gene matches: 7. CDR3 region: CAWSVLGQGALPLHF. The DNA for the CDR3 is TGTGCCTGGAGTGTACTGGGACAGGGGGCGCTCCCCCTCCACTTT. The full variable domain, with the rest looked up from reference TRBV30 and TRBJ1-6, is SQTIHQWPATLVQPVGSPLSLECTVEGTSNPNLYWYRQAAGRGLQLLFYSVGIGQISSEVPQNLSASRPQDRQFILSSKKLLLSDSGFYLCAWSVLGQGALPLHFGNGTRLTVT.

The V call is TRBV13, the J call TRBJ2-7; 8 nucleotides match TRBD2. CDR1 is PRHDT, CDR2 FYEKMQ, per germline (reference sequence). This CDR3 is 16 amino acids long. The trim removed 3 bases at V and 3 bases at J, leaving 10 bases unmatched. The CDR3 spells CASSFGQTSVNYEQYF. CDR3 DNA: TGTGCCAGCAGCTTTGGGCAGACTAGCGTTAACTACGAGCAGTACTTC.

The chain joins TRBV6-5 to TRBJ1-2, with a weak D call TRBD1 (6 bases). Per the germline V gene, CDR1 is MNHEY and CDR2 is SVGAGI. This CDR3 spans 13 amino acids. Trimming left V 5 bases short and J 4 bases short, with 11 bases between. The CDR3, as DNA: TGTGCCAGCAGTGAGGACAGAAGCTATGGCTACACCTTC. It encodes CASSEDRSYGYTF.

In its sample, this clone was seen once. The V gene is TRBV5-4, the J gene TRBJ1-2; 7 bases agree with TRBD1. The CDR3 covers 15 residues. V was clipped by 3 bases and J by 4 bases; unmatched bases: 9. Germline lookup yields CDR1 SGHNT and CDR2 YYREEE (reference sequence). DNA of the CDR3: TGTGCCAGCAGCTCGAGGACAACAGGGGTCTATGGCTACACCTTC. It codes for CASSSRTTGVYGYTF.

This chain joins TRBV6-5 and TRBJ1-2; D is perhaps TRBD1 (5 bases). In germline, CDR1 is MNHEY, CDR2 SVGAGI. V lost 2 bases and J 3 bases, leaving 13 bases between the germline ends. This CDR3 is built from 15 residues. The CDR3 sequence: CASSYDRRKHYGYTF. CDR3 nucleotides: TGTGCCAGCAGTTACGACAGACGGAAACACTATGGCTACACCTTC.

The gene calls are TRBV30 and TRBJ1-1; no clear D. Trimming removed 1 base from V and 0 bases from J, with 6 bases in between. The CDR3 consists of 13 residues. Germline assignment: CDR1 GTSNPN and CDR2 SVGIG (reference sequence). DNA of the CDR3: TGTGCCTGGAGTGCCGAGATGAACACTGAAGCTTTCTTT. Its translation is CAWSAEMNTEAFF.

The chain uses TRBV10-2 and TRBJ2-7, with TRBD1 identical over 9 bases. The germline V gene encodes CDR1 WSHSY and CDR2 SAAADI. The CDR3 loop spans 18 amino acids. The J segment lost 2 bases and the V segment lost 0 bases, leaving 11 bases of the junction unmatched. In DNA form, the CDR3 reads TGCGCCAGCAGTGAGTCCCGGACAGGGGTTGTGAGGACCTACGAGCAGTACTTC. As protein: CASSESRTGVVRTYEQYF.

There are a few counts of this clone. The rearrangement uses TRBV30 and TRBJ1-1; D gene ambiguous. Per germline, CDR1 GTSNPN and CDR2 SVGIG (reference sequence). Trimming took 0 bases from V and 1 from J, leaving 9 bases between them. This CDR3 region has 14 residues. The CDR3 region is CAWSVKRENTEAFF. Here the CDR3 DNA reads TGTGCCTGGAGTGTAAAGAGGGAGAACACTGAAGCTTTCTTT.

The genes are TRBV2 and TRBJ1-1; 7 positions agree with TRBD1. J gave up 4 bases and V 10 bases, and 9 bases lay outside the gene matches. Germline V gene lookup returns CDR1 SNHLY and CDR2 FYNNEI. The CDR3 has 13 amino acids. CDR3 amino acids: CATGGRGSTEAFF. The CDR3 DNA is TGTGCCACCGGGGGCAGGGGGAGCACTGAAGCTTTCTTT.

This clone was observed once. The chain is built from TRBV7-9 and TRBJ2-3, with D unresolved. Trimming cost V 5 bases and J 0 bases, with 6 bases left between them. The CDR3 totals 13 residues. Per the germline V gene, CDR1 is SEHNR and CDR2 is FQNEAQ (reference sequence). CDR3 loop: CASSEESTDTQYF. Here the CDR3 DNA reads TGTGCCAGCAGCGAAGAGAGCACAGATACGCAGTATTTT.

In its sample, this clone was seen a few times. The genes are TRBV19 and TRBJ2-7, with D perhaps TRBD2 (7 bases). The CDR3 extends over 15 amino acids. Per the germline V gene, CDR1 is LNHDA and CDR2 is SQIVND (reference sequence). The germline V and J ends were trimmed by 8 bases and 5 bases, with 22 bases remaining between them. CDR3 in amino acids: CASANPGGPWNEQYF. CDR3 nucleotides: TGTGCCAGTGCAAACCCGGGGGGCCCGTGGAACGAGCAGTACTTC.

This clone was found once. The rearrangement links TRBV5-1 to TRBJ2-3; D is undetermined. The germline CDR1 and CDR2 sequences are SGHRS and YFSETQ. Trimming took off 0 bases at V and 3 bases at J, with 8 bases between the two ends. This CDR3 has 14 amino acids. CDR3 sequence reads: CASSLDSVTDTQYF. CDR3 bases: TGCGCCAGCAGCTTGGATTCGGTAACAGATACGCAGTATTTT.

The chain recombines TRBV6-5 with TRBJ2-5, with a weak D call TRBD2 (5 bases). V dropped 0 bases and J dropped 5 bases, with 10 bases sitting between them. Looked up from germline, CDR1 is MNHEY and CDR2 is SVGAGI. The CDR3 contains 14 residues. Here the CDR3 reads CASSYSEGRETQYF. Here the CDR3 DNA reads TGTGCCAGCAGTTACTCAGAGGGCCGGGAGACCCAGTACTTC.

Concerning this clone itself: Its ends do not fully match the called genes, so a read error is possible. This chain connects TRBV7-3 to TRBJ1-2; 9 nucleotides align to TRBD1. Per the germline V gene, CDR1 is SGHTA and CDR2 is FQGTGA. This CDR3 contains 15 residues. The CDR3 sequence is CASSLNRQGVIGYPF. Here the CDR3 DNA reads TGTGCCAGCAGCCTAAACCGACAGGGGGTAATAGGCTACCCCTTC.

This chain uses TRBV9 with TRBJ2-7; D gene unclear. CDR3 length: 15 amino acids. V lost 4 bases to trimming and J lost 0 bases, with 14 bases between them. CDR1 SGDLS and CDR2 YYNGEE come from the germline V gene. The CDR3 region has the DNA TGTGCCAGCAGCCCAATGTGGTCGAGCTCCTACGAGCAGTACTTC. Translation gives CASSPMWSSSYEQYF.

Comment on this clone: The junction and the germline gene differ at one end; a read error may be behind it. This rearrangement joins TRBV7-7 to TRBJ1-2; TRBD1 is a possible D gene (5 bases). The germline V gene encodes CDR1 SSHAT and CDR2 FNYEAQ (reference sequence). This CDR3 contains 15 residues. CDR3 loop: CASSLESDNLYGYTF. In DNA form, the CDR3 reads TGTGCTAGCAGCTTAGAATCGGACAACCTTTATGGCTACACCTTC.

The chain is built from TRBV11-3 and TRBJ1-1; D gene unclear. V gave up 0 bases and J gave up 4 bases, with 6 bases separating them. Germline values: CDR1 SGHNT, CDR2 YENEEA. This CDR3 region has 13 residues. The CDR3 nucleotides are TGTGCCAGCAGCTTAGAACGCGGCACTGAAGCTTTCTTT. This translates into CASSLERGTEAFF.

The chain carries TRBV7-3 and TRBJ2-7; tentative D call: TRBD2 (6 bases). The germline CDR1 and CDR2 sequences are SGHTA and FQGTGA. This CDR3 is built from 14 residues. The V end lost 4 bases, the J end lost 2 bases, and 12 bases lay between the germline ends. The CDR3 sequence is CASSYGGGTYEQYF. The CDR3 DNA is TGTGCCAGCAGCTACGGAGGAGGGACCTACGAGCAGTACTTC.

The genes are TRBV25-1 and TRBJ1-1; D is unresolved. Looked up from germline, CDR1 is MGHDK and CDR2 is SYGVNS. CDR3 size: 14 residues. V was cut by 2 bases and J by 1 base, with 8 bases left in between. The CDR3 sequence is CASSEGQKNTEAFF. The DNA for the CDR3 is TGTGCCAGCAGTGAAGGGCAGAAGAACACTGAAGCTTTCTTT.

This clone has just a few counts. The chain joins TRBV19 to TRBJ1-4; TRBD1 agrees at 7 bases. CDR3 length: 14 residues. After removal of 7 bases from V and 8 bases from J, the junction contained 10 bases not matched to a gene. Germline CDR1 reads LNHDA; CDR2 reads SQIVND (reference sequence). CDR3 loop: CASKPDRDHEKLFF. CDR3 coding DNA: TGTGCCAGTAAACCCGACAGGGACCACGAAAAACTGTTTTTT.

V usage is TRBV9 and J usage is TRBJ2-3; a possible D gene is TRBD2 (6 bases). Germline CDR1 reads SGDLS; CDR2 reads YYNGEE. V was trimmed by 2 bases and J by 2 bases, leaving 12 bases between them. The CDR3 has 15 residues. CDR3 protein: CASSVGSGYTDTQYF. CDR3 nucleotide sequence: TGTGCCAGCAGCGTTGGTAGCGGATACACAGATACGCAGTATTTT.

The chain links TRBV28 to TRBJ1-1, with D possibly being TRBD1 (6 bases). V lost 5 bases to trimming and J lost 5 bases, with 9 bases between them. The CDR3 totals 12 residues. Germline V gives CDR1 MDHEN, CDR2 SYDVKM. CDR3 loop: CASSVQGTEAFF. For the CDR3, the DNA is TGTGCCAGCAGTGTCCAGGGGACTGAAGCTTTCTTT.